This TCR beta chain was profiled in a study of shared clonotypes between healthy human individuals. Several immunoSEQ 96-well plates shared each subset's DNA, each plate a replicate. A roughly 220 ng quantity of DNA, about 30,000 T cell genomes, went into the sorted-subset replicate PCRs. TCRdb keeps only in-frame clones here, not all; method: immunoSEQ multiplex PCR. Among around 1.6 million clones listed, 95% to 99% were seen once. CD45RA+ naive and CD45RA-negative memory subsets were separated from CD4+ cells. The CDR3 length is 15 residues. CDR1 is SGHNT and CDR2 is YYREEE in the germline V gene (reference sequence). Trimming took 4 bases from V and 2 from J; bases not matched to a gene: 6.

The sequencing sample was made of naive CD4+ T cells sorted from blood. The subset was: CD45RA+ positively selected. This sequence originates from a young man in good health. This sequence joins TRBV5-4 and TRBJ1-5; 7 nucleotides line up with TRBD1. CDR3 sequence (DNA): TGTGCCAGCAGCCAACAGGGGTACGGCAATCAGCCCCAGCATTTT. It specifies CASSQQGYGNQPQHF.